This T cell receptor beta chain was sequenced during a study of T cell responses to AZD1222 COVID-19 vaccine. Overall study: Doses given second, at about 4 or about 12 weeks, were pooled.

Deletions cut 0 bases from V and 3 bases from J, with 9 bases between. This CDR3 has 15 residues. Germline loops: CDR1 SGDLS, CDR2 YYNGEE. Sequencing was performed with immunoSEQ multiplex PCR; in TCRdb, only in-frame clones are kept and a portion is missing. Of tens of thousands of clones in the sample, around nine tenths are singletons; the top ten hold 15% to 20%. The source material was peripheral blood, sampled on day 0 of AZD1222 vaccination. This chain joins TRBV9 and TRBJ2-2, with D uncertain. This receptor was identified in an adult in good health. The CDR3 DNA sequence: TGTGCCAGCAGCGTAGATCAGGCCTACACCGGGGAGCTGTTTTTT. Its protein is CASSVDQAYTGELFF.